This TCR beta chain was recovered during a study of post-analysis software for immune sequencing data. Study-level findings and limits: In multiple sclerosis, normalized Chao1 diversity was significantly below that of controls. The study found TRBV5-6, TRBV5-1 and TRBV20-1 among a few TRBV segments more frequent in patients than controls.

Carried by the TCR beta cDNA libraries were unique molecular identifiers. TCRdb processed the PCR reads anew with MiXCR; each CDR3 protein has one entry. Found here are some 500,000 distinct CDR3 sequences, approximately 46% of them singletons; the top ten hold 9.5% to 13%. This clonotype was counted between two and nine times. Antigen specificity is unknown. The CDR3 is made up of 16 amino acids. CDR1 is SGHTA, CDR2 FQGNSA, per germline. Trimming pared 0 bases from V and 2 bases from J, leaving 11 bases between. This sequence joins TRBV7-2 and TRBJ2-1; D gene uncertain. This TCR was recovered from a girl aged 5 to 17 with multiple sclerosis. The material sequenced was blood. CDR3 residues: CASSLARRRAYNEQFF. CDR3 nucleotides: TGTGCCAGCAGCTTAGCCAGGCGAAGGGCCTACAATGAGCAGTTCTTC. Together with reference TRBV7-2 and TRBJ2-1, the CDR3 gives the full variable domain: GAGVSQSPSNKVTEKGKDVELRCDPISGHTALYWYRQSLGQGLEFLIYFQGNSAPDKSGLPSDRFSAERTGGSVSTLTIQRTQQEDSAVYLCASSLARRRAYNEQFFGPGTRLTVL.